The 27 T cell receptor beta chains below come from one sample, sequenced in a study of blood T cell repertoires in COVID-19. Clones were sequenced by immunoSEQ multiplex PCR, and TCRdb holds only the in-frame ones, with some missing. This sample carries some 68,000 clones, roughly nine tenths of them seen once, and the ten largest clones take less than 5.5%. The specimen was peripheral blood. The receptors derive from a man aged 50-59 years with active COVID-19.

This chain links TRBV2 with TRBJ2-6; TRBD1 agrees at 12 bases. The germline V gene encodes CDR1 SNHLY and CDR2 FYNNEI. V gave up 3 bases and J gave up 1 base; unmatched junction bases: 13. There are 21 residues in the CDR3. CDR3 nucleotide sequence: TGTGCCAGCAGTGAGATGCTGTTTATGGGACAGGGGGCATCTGGGGCCAACGTCCTGACTTTC. Its protein is CASSEMLFMGQGASGANVLTF.

The chain carries TRBV29-1 and TRBJ1-1; no clear D. The germline V and J ends were trimmed by 7 bases and 3 bases, with 6 bases remaining between them. Germline V gives CDR1 SQVTM, CDR2 ANQGSEA. This CDR3 spans 10 amino acids. Here the CDR3 reads CSAADTEAFF. For the CDR3, the DNA is TGCAGCGCGGCGGACACTGAAGCTTTCTTT.

This clone was counted a few times. Its ends do not fully match the called genes, so a read error is possible. The V call is TRBV7-7, the J call TRBJ2-7, with 9 nucleotides matching TRBD1. This CDR3 has 13 residues. Germline assignment: CDR1 SSHAT and CDR2 FNYEAQ (reference sequence). Here the CDR3 reads CASSSDRGGEQYF. In nucleotides, the CDR3 is TGTGCTAGCAGTTCAGACAGGGGGGGCGAGCAGTACTTC.

The CDR3 loop reads CASSFSVESYNEQFF. The CDR3 region has the DNA TGTGCCAGCAGCTTCAGCGTTGAATCCTACAATGAGCAGTTCTTC. The chain employs TRBV11-2 and TRBJ2-1; D call uncertain. V was pared by 3 bases and J by 1 base, with 10 bases between. Germline loops: CDR1 SGHAT, CDR2 FQNNGV. The CDR3 extends over 15 amino acids. The full variable domain, completed using reference TRBV11-2 and TRBJ2-1, is EAGVAQSPRYKIIEKRQSVAFWCNPISGHATLYWYQQILGQGPKLLIQFQNNGVVDDSQLPKDRFSAERLKGVDSTLKIQPAKLEDSAVYLCASSFSVESYNEQFFGPGTRLTVL.

CDR3: CASSLSGQGYAEQYF. The DNA for the CDR3 is TGTGCCAGCAGCTTGTCGGGACAGGGGTACGCCGAGCAGTACTTC. The chain uses TRBV5-6 and TRBJ2-7; 10 nucleotides match TRBD1. The length of the CDR3 is 15 residues. The trim removed 1 base at V and 6 bases at J, leaving 7 bases unmatched. Germline V gene data show CDR1 as SGHDT and CDR2 as YYEEEE.

A single count supports this clone. This chain connects TRBV9 to TRBJ1-1, with 8 bases aligning to TRBD1. Germline trimming cut 1 base from V and 3 bases from J; bases unmatched to any gene: 2. Germline-derived CDR1 and CDR2 are SGDLS and YYNGEE. This CDR3 comprises 14 residues. CDR3 DNA: TGTGCCAGCAGCGTATCGGGACAGGACACTGAAGCTTTCTTT. Its translation: CASSVSGQDTEAFF.

This chain uses TRBV13 with TRBJ2-1, with D possibly matching TRBD2 (6 bases). Looked up from germline, CDR1 is PRHDT and CDR2 is FYEKMQ (reference sequence). V lost 5 bases and J lost 3, with 14 bases in between. The CDR3 runs to 15 residues. CDR3 residues: CASSRWRASYNEQFF. CDR3 nucleotide sequence: TGTGCCAGCAGCCGGTGGAGGGCCAGCTACAATGAGCAGTTCTTC.

The chain links TRBV10-2 to TRBJ1-5, with unresolved D. CDR3 size: 14 residues. Trimming pared 4 bases from V and 5 bases from J, leaving 12 bases between. The germline gives CDR1 WSHSY, CDR2 SAAADI. The CDR3 sequence is CASSGPGNDQPQHF. DNA of the CDR3: TGCGCCAGCAGTGGGCCGGGGAACGATCAGCCCCAGCATTTT.

The chain joins TRBV11-3 to TRBJ1-1; D not resolved. Looked up from germline, CDR1 is SGHNT and CDR2 is YENEEA. The CDR3 is 12 amino acids. V was clipped by 1 base and J by 12 bases, with 12 bases between them. Written as DNA, the CDR3 is TGTGCCAGCAGCTTAGGGGCAGCAAGATCTTTCTTT. This gives the protein CASSLGAARSFF.

The gene calls are TRBV5-4 and TRBJ1-2, with no clear D. The CDR3 runs 13 residues. V was cut by 4 bases and J by 6 bases, with 13 bases left in between. CDR1 is SGHNT, CDR2 YYREEE, per germline (reference sequence). CDR3 loop: CASSPWPLNGYTF. CDR3 nucleotides: TGTGCCAGCAGCCCCTGGCCCCTTAATGGCTACACCTTC.

The chain couples TRBV5-1 to TRBJ2-3; D unclear. This CDR3 spans 12 amino acids. The V end lost 4 bases, the J end lost 2 bases, and 5 bases lay between the germline ends. CDR1 SGHRS and CDR2 YFSETQ come from the germline V gene. The CDR3 loop reads CASSRVTDTQYF. The CDR3 nucleotides read TGCGCCAGCAGCCGTGTCACAGATACGCAGTATTTT.

This chain links TRBV7-9 with TRBJ1-6; the D is unclear. Deletions cut 5 bases from V and 3 bases from J, with 14 bases between. From germline, CDR1 is SEHNR and CDR2 FQNEAQ (reference sequence). The CDR3 is made up of 16 amino acids. CDR3 DNA: TGTGCCAGCAGCCCATGGGAGGCAGGCTATAATTCACCCCTCCACTTT. It yields the protein CASSPWEAGYNSPLHF. Combining the CDR3 with reference TRBV7-9 and TRBJ1-6 gives the whole variable domain DTGVSQNPRHKITKRGQNVTFRCDPISEHNRLYWYRQTLGQGPEFLTYFQNEAQLEKSRLLSDRFSAERPKGSFSTLEIQRTEQGDSAMYLCASSPWEAGYNSPLHFGNGTRLTVT.

This chain links TRBV6-2 or TRBV6-3 with TRBJ2-3, with a weak D call TRBD2 (5 bases). CDR1 and CDR2 (germline): MNHEY, SVGEGT. The V end lost 2 bases, the J end lost 3 bases, and 9 bases lay between the germline ends. The CDR3 length is 14 residues. CDR3 sequence: CASSYVSGTDTQYF. As DNA, the CDR3 is TGTGCCAGCAGTTACGTTTCGGGGACAGATACGCAGTATTTT.

The chain combines TRBV12-3 or TRBV12-4 with TRBJ1-1; TRBD1 agrees at 8 bases. The CDR3 totals 12 residues. J was trimmed by 10 bases and V by 6 bases; bases with no gene match: 7. This chain's CDR3 is CASRNQGAVAFF. Here the CDR3 DNA reads TGTGCCAGCAGAAATCAGGGGGCTGTAGCTTTCTTT.

This clone was found once. The chain is built from TRBV2 and TRBJ2-7, with D tentatively TRBD1 (6 bases). Germline loops: CDR1 SNHLY, CDR2 FYNNEI. V was shortened by 11 bases and J by 0 bases, with 14 bases between the two germline ends. The CDR3 has 13 residues. The CDR3 region has the DNA TGTGCCGGGGTGATGGACAGCTCCTACGAGCAGTACTTC. Protein: CAGVMDSSYEQYF.

This clone has only one observation. The chain links TRBV30 to TRBJ2-1; 8 positions match TRBD2. The germline CDR1 and CDR2 sequences are GTSNPN and SVGIG (reference sequence). The CDR3 covers 15 residues. Trimming removed 4 bases from V and 1 base from J; junction bases left unmatched: 6. This CDR3 is CAWNRAGGSYNEQFF. CDR3 in DNA: TGTGCCTGGAACCGTGCGGGAGGATCCTACAATGAGCAGTTCTTC.

The V gene is TRBV19, the J gene TRBJ1-5; 8 nucleotides agree with TRBD1. This CDR3 spans 16 amino acids. J gave up 5 bases and V 6 bases, and 12 bases lay outside the gene matches. Germline V gene sequence: CDR1 LNHDA, CDR2 SQIVND (reference sequence). The CDR3 bases are TGTGCCAGTAGCATATGGACCGGGACAGGTTATCAGCCCCAGCATTTT. Translating gives CASSIWTGTGYQPQHF.

This chain uses TRBV9 with TRBJ1-6; TRBD1 is a possible D gene (5 bases). CDR3 length equals 15 residues. V lost 4 bases and J lost 9, with 17 bases in between. The germline V gene has CDR1 SGDLS and CDR2 YYNGEE. DNA for the CDR3: TGTGCCAGCAGCCCCCTCCCAGGGAGGGGTTCACCCCTCCACTTT. Amino acid sequence: CASSPLPGRGSPLHF.

The V call is TRBV18, the J call TRBJ2-7; TRBD2 matches 14 bases. Germline V CDR1 and CDR2: KGHSH, LQKENI. The trim removed 5 bases at V and 4 bases at J, leaving 7 bases unmatched. CDR3 length: 16 residues. CDR3 DNA sequence: TGTGCCAGCTCATCGACTAGCGGGAGGGCTTATTACGAGCAGTACTTC. It translates to CASSSTSGRAYYEQYF.

In this sample, this clone turned up a few times. CDR3 amino acids: CASRQTSGSRTYEQYF. In nucleotides, the CDR3 is TGCGCCAGCAGGCAGACTAGCGGGAGCAGAACCTACGAGCAGTACTTC. The chain links TRBV5-1 to TRBJ2-7; 12 bases match TRBD2. Germline CDR1 SGHRS, CDR2 YFSETQ. The length of the CDR3 is 16 residues. V lost 5 bases, J lost 2 bases, and 8 bases stayed unmatched.

The chain has TRBV7-2 and TRBJ2-7; tentatively, D is TRBD2 (6 bases). CDR3 length equals 17 residues. The germline V and J ends were trimmed by 5 bases and 2 bases, with 22 bases remaining between them. Germline CDR1 SGHTA, CDR2 FQGNSA. CDR3 sequence: CASSIDRGTRHTYEQYF. CDR3 in DNA: TGTGCCAGCAGCATCGACCGGGGGACTCGTCACACCTACGAGCAGTACTTC.

CDR3 sequence reads: CASSLGSSNSNQPQHF. CDR3 sequence (DNA): TGTGCCAGCAGCTTAGGTTCCAGTAATAGCAATCAGCCCCAGCATTTT. The chain employs TRBV7-9 and TRBJ1-5; unclear D gene. Looked up from germline, CDR1 is SEHNR and CDR2 is FQNEAQ (reference sequence). V gave up 1 base and J gave up 0 bases, with 10 bases separating them. This CDR3 is built from 16 residues. The whole variable domain, filled in from reference TRBV7-9 and TRBJ1-5, reads DTGVSQNPRHKITKRGQNVTFRCDPISEHNRLYWYRQTLGQGPEFLTYFQNEAQLEKSRLLSDRFSAERPKGSFSTLEIQRTEQGDSAMYLCASSLGSSNSNQPQHFGDGTRLSIL.

The V call is TRBV4-2, the J call TRBJ2-3; possible D gene TRBD2, 7 bases. Trimming cost V 2 bases and J 0 bases, with 15 bases left between them. Germline loops: CDR1 LGHNA, CDR2 YNFKEQ. There are 17 residues in the CDR3. CDR3 residues: CASSQRGAQTSTDTQYF. DNA of the CDR3: TGTGCCAGCAGCCAACGGGGGGCTCAGACCAGCACAGATACGCAGTATTTT.

This clone was observed once. This chain uses TRBV2 with TRBJ2-3; 10 bases align to TRBD1. Looked up from germline, CDR1 is SNHLY and CDR2 is FYNNEI. The CDR3 is 12 residues long. V shed 11 bases and J 6 bases; nucleotides not matched to a gene: 5. The CDR3 here is CAGGTGVDTQYF. CDR3 nucleotides: TGTGCCGGAGGGACAGGGGTTGATACGCAGTATTTT.

The genes are TRBV6-2 or TRBV6-3 and TRBJ2-2, with 10 nucleotides matching TRBD2. Trimming took 2 bases from V and 2 from J; bases not matched to a gene: 5. CDR3 length: 17 amino acids. Germline V gives CDR1 MNHEY, CDR2 SVGEGT. As DNA, the CDR3 is TGTGCCAGCAGTTACGACGGACTAGCGGTCAACACCGGGGAGCTGTTTTTT. This codes for CASSYDGLAVNTGELFF.

The chain uses TRBV6-6 and TRBJ2-7; weak D call: TRBD1 (5 bases). Looked up from germline, CDR1 is MNHNY and CDR2 is SVGAGI (reference sequence). This CDR3 region has 14 residues. The V end lost 0 bases, the J end lost 7 bases, and 13 bases lay between the germline ends. CDR3 in DNA: TGTGCCAGCAGTTACTCTCGGGCCAAGGGGGAGCAGTACTTC. The encoded protein is CASSYSRAKGEQYF.

The genes are TRBV24-1 and TRBJ2-1, with 10 bases matching TRBD2. The CDR3 has 17 residues. CDR1 is KGHDR and CDR2 is SFDVKD in the germline V gene. J gave up 6 bases and V 3 bases, and 10 bases lay outside the gene matches. DNA for the CDR3: TGTGCCACCAGTGATCAACGACGTCTAGCGGGGGTCAATGAGCAGTTCTTC. Translation gives CATSDQRRLAGVNEQFF.